The 30 T cell receptor beta chains listed next were all sequenced from one sample in a study of shared clonotypes between healthy human individuals. Profiling relied on immunoSEQ multiplex PCR, and the TCRdb table lists in-frame clones only, not all of them. The table records some 580,000 clones, more than 95% of them present only once. The specimen was naive CD4+ T cells sorted from blood. The subset was: CD45RA+ positively selected. These TCRs come from a woman aged 25 to 39 in good health.

V and J are TRBV11-1 and TRBJ1-2; D remains ambiguous. Germline V CDR1 and CDR2: SGHAT, FQDESV (reference sequence). The ends were cut back, 0 bases at V and 4 bases at J, with 12 bases in the middle. This CDR3 is built from 15 residues. The CDR3 here is CASSLAAGGSYGYTF. CDR3 sequence (DNA): TGTGCCAGCAGCTTAGCGGCAGGTGGATCCTATGGCTACACCTTC.

The chain has TRBV19 and TRBJ2-2; TRBD2 agrees at 9 bases. J gave up 2 bases and V 4 bases, and 5 bases lay outside the gene matches. CDR1 is LNHDA, CDR2 SQIVND, per germline (reference sequence). The CDR3 length is 16 residues. The CDR3 DNA reads TGTGCCAGTAGTAGTGGACTAGCGAGAAACACCGGGGAGCTGTTTTTT. Translation gives CASSSGLARNTGELFF.

This clone was seen just once. The sample carries other DNA sequences with the same CDR3. This chain links TRBV28 with TRBJ1-5; the match to TRBD1 covers 7 bases. The CDR3 loop spans 13 amino acids. The junction had 3 bases not matched to a gene; V was cut back by 3 bases and J by 7 bases. Germline values: CDR1 MDHEN, CDR2 SYDVKM. The CDR3 DNA sequence: TGTGCCAGCAGTTTGACAGGGTACCAGCCCCAGCATTTT. Translated, it gives CASSLTGYQPQHF.

The chain recombines TRBV7-8 with TRBJ2-3, with 8 bases fitting TRBD2. The ends lost 1 base at V and 2 bases at J; junction bases unmatched: 5. Per germline, CDR1 SGHVS and CDR2 FQNEAQ. The CDR3 is made up of 16 amino acids. The CDR3 reads CASSLGVSGATDTQYF. The CDR3 coding sequence is TGTGCCAGCAGCTTAGGGGTTAGCGGGGCCACAGATACGCAGTATTTT.

V is TRBV6-1 and J is TRBJ2-3; possible D gene TRBD2, 5 bases. The CDR3 spans 15 residues. Trimming took 8 bases from V and 1 from J, leaving 16 bases between them. The germline V gene has CDR1 MNHNS and CDR2 SASEGT. CDR3 bases: TGTGCCAGCGTAAGGACTCGTGGGGGCACAGATACGCAGTATTTT. Amino acid sequence: CASVRTRGGTDTQYF.

The rearrangement links TRBV18 to TRBJ1-1; 7 bases map to TRBD1. The CDR3 has 18 residues. V shed 0 bases, J shed 3 bases, and the junction held 13 bases outside the gene matches. The V gene's germline CDR1 is KGHSH and CDR2 LQKENI. The CDR3 loop is CASSPPEGVGTEYTEAFF. The CDR3 region has the DNA TGTGCCAGCTCACCACCGGAGGGGGTCGGGACAGAATACACTGAAGCTTTCTTT.

This clone has just one count. The V gene is TRBV28, the J gene TRBJ2-2; 7 bases are a match to TRBD2. The CDR3 runs 15 residues. Per the germline V gene, CDR1 is MDHEN and CDR2 is SYDVKM. V shed 4 bases, J shed 7 bases, and the junction held 9 bases outside the gene matches. The CDR3 bases are TGTGCCAGCAGTTCTAGCGGAAATTTTGTCGGGGAGCTGTTTTTT. Amino acids: CASSSSGNFVGELFF.

This rearrangement joins TRBV7-8 to TRBJ2-7, with TRBD1 matching over 11 bases. Looked up from germline, CDR1 is SGHVS and CDR2 is FQNEAQ. CDR3 length equals 14 residues. The V segment lost 4 bases and the J segment 7 bases; nucleotides outside the gene matches: 6. CDR3 bases: TGTGCCAGCAGCTCCGGACAGGGGGCTGGGGAGCAGTACTTC. It encodes CASSSGQGAGEQYF.

J is TRBJ1-5 and V is TRBV6-6, with 9 bases fitting TRBD1. The CDR3 covers 16 residues. In germline, CDR1 is MNHNY, CDR2 SVGAGI (reference sequence). J was trimmed by 5 bases and V by 5 bases; bases with no gene match: 10. The CDR3 region is CASSTTGTGQDQPQHF. The CDR3 DNA sequence: TGTGCCAGCAGTACAACGGGGACAGGGCAGGATCAGCCCCAGCATTTT.

The V gene is TRBV10-3, the J gene TRBJ2-7; maybe TRBD1 (6 bases). The germline V and J ends were trimmed by 4 bases and 4 bases, with 17 bases remaining between them. The CDR3 is 15 amino acids. CDR1 is ENHRY, CDR2 SYGVKD, per germline. The CDR3 spells CAISGAGGHSYEQYF. In nucleotides, the CDR3 is TGTGCCATCAGTGGGGCTGGGGGACACAGTTACGAGCAGTACTTC.

The chain carries TRBV7-2 and TRBJ2-6; a possible D gene is TRBD1 (5 bases). Germline V gene lookup returns CDR1 SGHTA and CDR2 FQGNSA. The CDR3 is 16 amino acids. V was cut by 0 bases and J by 4 bases, with 10 bases left in between. The CDR3 region is CASSLAGAPGANVLTF. The CDR3 nucleotides are TGTGCCAGCAGCTTAGCAGGGGCGCCGGGGGCCAACGTCCTGACTTTC.

This clone has only one observation. The rearrangement joins TRBV11-3 to TRBJ2-7; 11 nucleotides agree with TRBD1. From germline, CDR1 is SGHNT and CDR2 YENEEA. The V gene end was trimmed by 3 bases and the J gene end by 4 bases; junction bases not matched to a gene: 2. The CDR3 extends over 14 amino acids. Written as DNA, the CDR3 is TGTGCCAGCAGCTTGGGACAGGGGGTTTACGAGCAGTACTTC. It translates to CASSLGQGVYEQYF.

V and J are TRBV10-1 and TRBJ2-3; TRBD2 matches at 10 bases. Germline V gene lookup returns CDR1 WNHNN and CDR2 SYGVQD (reference sequence). V was pared by 9 bases and J by 1 base, with 4 bases of the junction left unmatched. CDR3 length equals 14 residues. This chain's CDR3 is CASGGTSGTDTQYF. The CDR3 nucleotides are TGCGCCAGTGGAGGGACTAGCGGCACAGATACGCAGTATTTT.

The chain is built from TRBV19 and TRBJ2-1; D unresolved. The germline V gene encodes CDR1 LNHDA and CDR2 SQIVND (reference sequence). Trimming took off 7 bases at V and 7 bases at J, with 14 bases between the two ends. The CDR3 is 13 residues long. The CDR3 sequence is CASKGRKKNEQFF. For the CDR3, the DNA is TGTGCCAGTAAAGGACGGAAAAAAAATGAGCAGTTCTTC.

The J gene is TRBJ2-7, the V gene TRBV19; 8 bases match TRBD1. The CDR3 runs to 16 residues. CDR1 LNHDA and CDR2 SQIVND come from the germline V gene (reference sequence). V was clipped by 4 bases and J by 6 bases; unmatched bases: 14. In DNA form, the CDR3 reads TGTGCCAGTAGTAAACCAGGCGGCAGGGGGCGGTTCGAGCAGTACTTC. Translating it yields CASSKPGGRGRFEQYF. Based on the CDR3 plus reference TRBV19 and TRBJ2-7, the full variable domain is DGGITQSPKYLFRKEGQNVTLSCEQNLNHDAMYWYRQDPGQGLRLIYYSQIVNDFQKGDIAEGYSVSREKKESFPLTVTSAQKNPTAFYLCASSKPGGRGRFEQYFGPGTRLTVT.

The V call is TRBV5-6, the J call TRBJ2-1; 8 nucleotides line up with TRBD2. Germline CDR1 and CDR2: SGHDT and YYEEEE. J lost 1 base, V lost 0 bases, and 3 bases had no gene match. The CDR3 sequence is 16 residues long. Written as DNA, the CDR3 is TGTGCCAGCAGCTTGGATTTAGCGGGATCCTACAATGAGCAGTTCTTC. It encodes CASSLDLAGSYNEQFF.

As DNA, the CDR3 is TGTGCCAGCAGCTTAGTAGTAGGAAGAAACTATGGCTACACCTTC. It codes for CASSLVVGRNYGYTF. The chain links TRBV7-9 to TRBJ1-2; D not resolved. Per germline, CDR1 SEHNR and CDR2 FQNEAQ (reference sequence). V shed 1 base and J shed 2 bases, with 11 bases lying between them. The CDR3 runs to 15 residues.

The CDR3 nucleotides read TGTGCCAGCAGCTTATCTCTTGCGGGACAGGGGTGGAGTAATGAGCAGTTCTTC. Protein: CASSLSLAGQGWSNEQFF. V and J are TRBV7-2 and TRBJ2-1, with 10 bases lining up with TRBD1. The V gene's germline CDR1 is SGHTA and CDR2 FQGNSA. Losses at the gene ends were 2 bases for V and 7 bases for J; bases not matched to a gene: 14. This CDR3 spans 18 amino acids. The variable domain in full, completed from reference TRBV7-2 and TRBJ2-1, reads GAGVSQSPSNKVTEKGKDVELRCDPISGHTALYWYRQSLGQGLEFLIYFQGNSAPDKSGLPSDRFSAERTGGSVSTLTIQRTQQEDSAVYLCASSLSLAGQGWSNEQFFGPGTRLTVL.

This chain connects TRBV18 to TRBJ1-4; weak D call: TRBD1 (6 bases). Germline V CDR1 and CDR2: KGHSH, LQKENI. V was clipped by 4 bases and J by 0 bases, with 18 bases between them. The CDR3 length is 18 residues. This CDR3 reads CASSLRTETKTTNEKLFF. The CDR3 DNA sequence: TGTGCCAGCTCACTACGGACAGAAACAAAAACAACTAATGAAAAACTGTTTTTT.

The J gene is TRBJ1-2, the V gene TRBV14; 8 nucleotides match TRBD1. V was pared by 5 bases and J by 3 bases, with 2 bases of the junction left unmatched. The length of the CDR3 is 13 residues. Per germline, CDR1 SGHDN and CDR2 FVKESK. The CDR3 nucleotides are TGTGCCAGCAGCGAGGACAGGGACTATGGCTACACCTTC. Its translation is CASSEDRDYGYTF.

CDR3 residues: CASSGQATGELFF. The CDR3 DNA reads TGCGCCAGCAGTGGGCAGGCCACCGGGGAGCTGTTTTTT. The genes are TRBV5-1 and TRBJ2-2, with D unresolved. The germline gives CDR1 SGHRS, CDR2 YFSETQ. CDR3 length equals 13 residues. The V gene lost 5 bases and the J gene lost 4 bases, with 9 bases spanning the gap.

The CDR3 protein is CASSHRTANTEAFF. In nucleotides, the CDR3 is TGCGCCAGCAGTCATCGGACGGCGAACACTGAAGCTTTCTTT. The chain links TRBV23-1 to TRBJ1-1; unclear D gene. TRBV23-1 is given ORF status, its function remaining uncertain. Trimming removed 3 bases at V and 1 base at J, with 9 bases between. The CDR3 covers 14 residues.

This rearrangement joins TRBV7-8 to TRBJ2-7, with D possibly TRBD2 on 7 matching bases. The CDR3 is made up of 13 amino acids. V was cut by 4 bases and J by 2 bases, with 9 bases left in between. Germline V gene lookup returns CDR1 SGHVS and CDR2 FQNEAQ. CDR3 coding DNA: TGTGCCAGCAGCTGGGGGGGCCCCTACGAGCAGTACTTC. This encodes CASSWGGPYEQYF.

Comments on this clone: The junction does not match germline at one end; this may be a read error. The chain combines TRBV25-1 with TRBJ2-7, with TRBD2 as a possible D gene (6 bases). The CDR3 consists of 14 residues. Germline CDR1 reads MGHDK; CDR2 reads SYGVNS. The DNA for the CDR3 is TGTGCCATCAGTGGAGGGCAACCGCCCTACGAGCAGTACTTC. It is translated as CAISGGQPPYEQYF.

V usage is TRBV28 and J usage is TRBJ1-6; no firm D call. Trimming took 3 bases from V and 2 from J, leaving 2 bases between them. CDR1 MDHEN and CDR2 SYDVKM come from the germline V gene. The CDR3 has 13 residues. CDR3 DNA: TGTGCCAGCAGTTTTACCTATAATTCACCCCTCCACTTT. This gives the protein CASSFTYNSPLHF. The variable domain in full, with the rest retrieved from reference TRBV28 and TRBJ1-6, is DVKVTQSSRYLVKRTGEKVFLECVQDMDHENMFWYRQDPGLGLRLIYFSYDVKMKEKGDIPEGYSVSREKKERFSLILESASTNQTSMYLCASSFTYNSPLHFGNGTRLTVT.

Concerning this clone: Other DNA sequences within the sample encode an identical CDR3. In DNA form, the CDR3 reads TGTGCCAGCTCATCCATCGGGGGGCAAGAGACCCAGTACTTC. It encodes CASSSIGGQETQYF. V usage is TRBV18 and J usage is TRBJ2-5, with TRBD2 matching 7 bases. Germline V gene lookup returns CDR1 KGHSH and CDR2 LQKENI. Trimming removed 5 bases from V and 2 bases from J; junction bases left unmatched: 5. The CDR3 has 14 amino acids.

V is TRBV9 and J is TRBJ2-2; 13 bases map to TRBD2. This CDR3 region has 18 residues. Unmatched junction bases numbered 5, after V lost 3 bases and J lost 0 bases. Germline CDR1 is SGDLS and CDR2 is YYNGEE. CDR3 sequence: CASSARLAGGANTGELFF. The DNA of the CDR3 is TGTGCCAGCAGCGCCCGACTAGCGGGAGGCGCGAACACCGGGGAGCTGTTTTTT.

The chain recombines TRBV28 with TRBJ2-4, with 11 bases fitting TRBD2. The CDR3 is 17 amino acids. V was pared by 6 bases and J by 4 bases, with 11 bases of the junction left unmatched. CDR1 and CDR2 (germline): MDHEN, SYDVKM. The CDR3, as DNA: TGTGCCAGCAGGCTGTCCCCCACTAGCGGGAGAAAAAACATTCAGTACTTC. Translation gives CASRLSPTSGRKNIQYF. The whole variable domain, remainder taken from reference TRBV28 and TRBJ2-4, is DVKVTQSSRYLVKRTGEKVFLECVQDMDHENMFWYRQDPGLGLRLIYFSYDVKMKEKGDIPEGYSVSREKKERFSLILESASTNQTSMYLCASRLSPTSGRKNIQYFGAGTRLSVL.

In its sample, this clone was seen once. This sequence joins TRBV27 and TRBJ1-4, with D possibly TRBD1 on 5 matching bases. This CDR3 has 17 residues. With 4 bases removed from V and 8 bases from J, the gap between germline ends came to 23 bases. Germline-derived CDR1 and CDR2 are MNHEY and SMNVEV (reference sequence). The CDR3 spells CASSSNKEGPLGEKLFF. In nucleotides, the CDR3 is TGTGCCAGCAGTTCCAACAAGGAGGGACCCTTGGGGGAAAAACTGTTTTTT.

The rearrangement joins TRBV7-3 to TRBJ1-2; possibly TRBD1 for D (6 bases). The CDR3 is 13 amino acids. V was cut by 4 bases and J by 6 bases, with 12 bases left in between. Germline-derived CDR1 and CDR2 are SGHTA and FQGTGA. CDR3 residues: CASSSYRVDGYTF. The CDR3 DNA is TGTGCCAGCAGCTCGTACAGGGTCGATGGCTACACCTTC.